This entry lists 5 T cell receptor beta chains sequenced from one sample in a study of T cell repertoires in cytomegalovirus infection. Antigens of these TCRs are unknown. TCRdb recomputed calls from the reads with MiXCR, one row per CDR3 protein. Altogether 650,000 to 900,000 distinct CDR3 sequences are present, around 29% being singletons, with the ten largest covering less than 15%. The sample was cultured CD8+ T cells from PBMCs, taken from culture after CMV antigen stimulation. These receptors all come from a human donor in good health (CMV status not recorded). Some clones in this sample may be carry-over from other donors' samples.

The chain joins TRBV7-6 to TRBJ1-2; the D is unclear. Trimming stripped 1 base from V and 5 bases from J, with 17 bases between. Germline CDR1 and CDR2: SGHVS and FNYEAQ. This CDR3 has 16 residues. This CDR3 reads CASSLGVGVEGYGYTF. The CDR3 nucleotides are TGTGCCAGCAGCTTAGGAGTCGGGGTAGAAGGGTATGGCTACACCTTC.

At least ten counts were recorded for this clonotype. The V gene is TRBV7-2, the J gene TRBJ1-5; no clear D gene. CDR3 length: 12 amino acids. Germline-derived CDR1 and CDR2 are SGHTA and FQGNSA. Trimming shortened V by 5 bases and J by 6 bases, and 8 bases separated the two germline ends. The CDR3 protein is CASSPPSQPQHF. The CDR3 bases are TGTGCCAGCAGCCCCCCGTCTCAGCCCCAGCATTTT.

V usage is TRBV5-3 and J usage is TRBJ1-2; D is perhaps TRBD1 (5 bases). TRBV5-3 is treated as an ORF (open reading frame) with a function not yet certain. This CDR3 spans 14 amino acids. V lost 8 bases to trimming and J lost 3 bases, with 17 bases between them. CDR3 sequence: CASSQTGTHYGYTF. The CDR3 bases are TGTGCCAGCAGCCAAACCGGGACGCACTATGGCTACACCTTC.

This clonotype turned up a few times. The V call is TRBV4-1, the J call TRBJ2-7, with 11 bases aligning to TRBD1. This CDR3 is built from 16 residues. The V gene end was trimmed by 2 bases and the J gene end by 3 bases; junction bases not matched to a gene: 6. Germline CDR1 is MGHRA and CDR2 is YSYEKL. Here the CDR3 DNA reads TGCGCCAGCAGCCAAAACCCCGGGACAGGGGGCTACGAGCAGTACTTC. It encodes CASSQNPGTGGYEQYF.

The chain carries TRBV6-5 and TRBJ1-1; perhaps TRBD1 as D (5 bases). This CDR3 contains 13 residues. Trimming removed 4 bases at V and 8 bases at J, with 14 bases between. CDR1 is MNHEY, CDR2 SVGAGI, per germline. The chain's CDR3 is CASSLGPTPEAFF. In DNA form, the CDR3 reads TGTGCCAGCAGTTTGGGACCAACCCCCGAAGCTTTCTTT.